The rows below give T cell receptor beta chains drawn from one sample of a study of cytomegalovirus exposure and HLA in healthy donors. The repertoire was sequenced with immunoSEQ multiplex PCR; TCRdb's copy has only in-frame clones and lacks some. The data show 250,000 or so clones, with over 75% seen just once and 1% to 1.5% held by the top ten. Input material: PBMCs. The receptors derive from a human donor in good health. Each CDR3 is given without its conserved first and last residue. Clone size, where shown, is once, few, many, or a class for clones that have expanded.

V gene	clone size	J gene	CDR3 protein
TRBV5-4	.	TRBJ2-6	ASSLGGRARVSGANVLT
TRBV5-6	few	TRBJ2-7	ASSLAGWGEGPSHEQY
TRBV5-8	.	TRBJ2-7	ASSPPEAPGSYEQY
TRBV6-1	.	TRBJ2-1	ACRQGWGNEQF
TRBV28	.	TRBJ2-3	ASSLIQFPGQGTQY
TRBV5-1	.	TRBJ2-5	ASSLTPRGGQETQY
TRBV7-2	.	TRBJ1-1	ASSPSQGPEAF
TRBV20-1	.	TRBJ2-7	SAGPGLEQY
TRBV30	.	TRBJ2-5	AWTNFAIGETQY
TRBV27	once	TRBJ2-7	ASSLARQGAYEQY
TRBV7-9	.	TRBJ2-1	ASSSPLRATPYNEQF
TRBV4-3	.	TRBJ2-7	ASSQDLSPPYEQY
TRBV5-1	.	TRBJ2-2	ASSYASGVNTGELF
TRBV4-3	.	TRBJ2-1	ASSQATTSGRVWDNEQF
TRBV29-1	once	TRBJ2-1	SASRLAGFNEQF
TRBV5-4	.	TRBJ2-2	ASSLASGRARIGELF
TRBV19	.	TRBJ1-1	ASSKVGYTEAF
TRBV27	once	TRBJ1-1	ASSSSGWDRGMNTEAF
TRBV28	.	TRBJ2-7	ASTPAQGYEQY
TRBV6-4	.	TRBJ2-2	ASSDSPGTGDGELF
TRBV4-1	.	TRBJ1-5	ASSRVQGDSNQPQH
TRBV29-1	.	TRBJ2-7	SALTGGGEQY
TRBV2	.	TRBJ2-1	TSRLYNEQF
TRBV2	.	TRBJ2-1	AGDGTGTGSAYNEQF
TRBV5-1	.	TRBJ2-3	ASSYGGQTDTQY
TRBV11-2	.	TRBJ1-1	ASSSDRGTEAF
TRBV30	.	TRBJ1-2	AWSPLYGYT
TRBV4-3	.	TRBJ2-3	ASSQRTSGRRWGGDTQY
TRBV27	.	TRBJ2-3	ASSFHLQGGITDTQY
TRBV6-5	once	TRBJ1-3	ASSQDRGAGNTIY
TRBV19	.	TRBJ2-7	ASSIRDTYYEQY
TRBV21-1	.	TRBJ2-2	ASEHGTGELF
TRBV4-3	.	TRBJ2-2	ASSQALAGGPTGELF
TRBV15	.	TRBJ2-7	ATSNTPGEQY
TRBV30	.	TRBJ2-5	AWSDGLAGGETQY
TRBV5-1	.	TRBJ2-1	ASSLGPSGNEQF
TRBV11-2	.	TRBJ2-7	ASSSPPSGNFDEQY
TRBV2	.	TRBJ2-7	ASRESTGTTPYEQY
TRBV4-1	.	TRBJ2-7	ASSQAWGAYEQY
TRBV28	.	TRBJ2-7	ASSLVSGRGDYEQY
TRBV4-3	.	TRBJ2-7	ASSQGPGLTLYEQY
TRBV5-1	.	TRBJ2-2	ASSLGTGGDRTGELV
TRBV13	.	TRBJ1-2	ASSKGPEDYGYT
TRBV7-2	.	TRBJ1-1	ASSLQGGTEAF
TRBV5-1	.	TRBJ2-7	ASSSGQFEQY
TRBV7-9	.	TRBJ2-5	ASSLVGTGQETQY
TRBV7-3	.	TRBJ2-1	ASGLRSGLGVNEQF
TRBV7-9	.	TRBJ2-7	ATQSQGYEQY